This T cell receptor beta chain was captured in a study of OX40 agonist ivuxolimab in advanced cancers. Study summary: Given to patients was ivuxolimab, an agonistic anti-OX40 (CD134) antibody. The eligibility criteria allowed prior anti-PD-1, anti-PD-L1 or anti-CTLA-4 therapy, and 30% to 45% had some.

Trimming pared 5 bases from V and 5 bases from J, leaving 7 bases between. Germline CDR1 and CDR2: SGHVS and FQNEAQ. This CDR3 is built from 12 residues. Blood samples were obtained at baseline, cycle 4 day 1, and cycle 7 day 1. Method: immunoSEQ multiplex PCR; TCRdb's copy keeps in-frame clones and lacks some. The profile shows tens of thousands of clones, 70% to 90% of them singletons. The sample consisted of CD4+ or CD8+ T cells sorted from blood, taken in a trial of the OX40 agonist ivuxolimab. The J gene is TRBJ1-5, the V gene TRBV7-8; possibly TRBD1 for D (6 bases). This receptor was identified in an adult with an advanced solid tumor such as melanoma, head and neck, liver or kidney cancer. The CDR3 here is CASSTGYQPQHF. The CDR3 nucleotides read TGTGCCAGCAGCACAGGGTATCAGCCCCAGCATTTT.